This is a list of T cell receptor beta chains from one sample in a study of blood T cell repertoires in COVID-19. The protocol was immunoSEQ multiplex PCR, while the TCRdb copy is restricted to in-frame clones and leaves out a portion. The data hold around 300,000 clones, with roughly 88% observed a single time. The sample taken for sequencing was PBMCs or T cells enriched from blood (not recorded which). Receptor source: a man aged 25-40 years who had recovered from COVID-19. Both conserved end residues are part of each CDR3. D genes are given only for firm matches. Only some rows state a clone size, as once, few, many or a class for expanded clones.

abundance	v_gene	j_gene	d_gene	CDR3aa	CDR3nt
-	TRBV15	TRBJ1-2	-	CATSRDGTSLEGYTF	TGTGCCACCAGCAGAGACGGGACTTCCCTAGAGGGCTACACCTTC
-	TRBV5-4	TRBJ2-3	TRBD1	CASTNRGRTDTQYF	TGTGCCAGCACAAACAGGGGGAGGACAGATACGCAGTATTTT
-	TRBV3-1/TRBV3-2	TRBJ1-5	TRBD1	CASSQGQGDQPQHF	TGTGCCAGCAGCCAAGGACAGGGAGATCAGCCCCAGCATTTT
-	TRBV7-9	TRBJ2-1	-	CASNPLGGQSYNEQFF	TGTGCCAGCAACCCCCTGGGGGGGCAGTCCTACAATGAGCAGTTCTTC
few	TRBV5-5	TRBJ2-5	TRBD2	CASSLFGLAGTGETQYF	TGTGCCAGCAGCTTGTTTGGACTAGCGGGGACGGGAGAGACCCAGTACTTC
once	TRBV11-3	TRBJ1-5	TRBD1	CASPPCQGVVGNQPQHF	TGTGCCAGCCCCCCCTGCCAGGGGGTTGTTGGCAATCAGCCCCAGCATTTT
-	TRBV5-4	TRBJ1-1	-	CASSLVSQVEAFF	TGTGCCAGCAGCTTGGTATCCCAGGTTGAAGCTTTCTTT
once	TRBV27	TRBJ1-6	-	CASTRQANSPLHF	TGTGCCAGCACCCGACAGGCAAATTCACCCCTCCACTTT
once	TRBV3-1/TRBV3-2	TRBJ1-1	-	CASSQSLTEAFF	TGTGCCAGCAGCCAATCGTTGACAGAAGCTTTCTTT
-	TRBV20-1	TRBJ1-2	-	CSASLGGEYGYTF	TGCAGTGCTAGTTTGGGAGGGGAATATGGCTACACCTTC
once	TRBV13	TRBJ2-3	-	CASSQEESTDTQYF	TGTGCCAGCAGCCAAGAGGAGAGCACAGATACGCAGTATTTT
-	TRBV6-1	TRBJ2-1	TRBD2	CASSEPGLGYNEQFF	TGTGCCAGCAGTGAGCCGGGACTAGGGTACAATGAGCAGTTCTTC
-	TRBV5-1	TRBJ2-3	TRBD2	CASTPGLAGLESDTQYF	TGCGCCAGCACCCCGGGACTAGCTGGTCTGGAGTCAGATACGCAGTATTTT
-	TRBV18	TRBJ1-3	-	CASSPGGTNTIYF	TGTGCCAGCTCACCAGGGGGGACAAACACCATATATTTT
-	TRBV11-2	TRBJ2-7	TRBD2	CASSLELAGSYEQYF	TGTGCCAGCAGCTTAGAGCTAGCGGGCTCCTACGAGCAGTACTTC
-	TRBV29-1	TRBJ1-1	-	CSVAGLNTEAFF	TGCAGCGTTGCAGGCTTGAACACTGAAGCTTTCTTT
-	TRBV13	TRBJ1-2	-	CASSLVGSPYGYTF	TGTGCCAGCAGCTTAGTCGGGAGCCCGTATGGCTACACCTTC
-	TRBV30	TRBJ1-2	TRBD1	CAWMRRGALGYTF	TGTGCCTGGATGCGCAGGGGGGCGTTGGGCTACACCTTC